Listed below are T cell receptor beta chains from one sample, sequenced in a study of tumor and adjacent non-tumor tissue in lung cancer. TCRdb reprocessed the multiplex PCR reads with MiXCR, giving one entry per CDR3 protein. There are about 70,000 distinct CDR3 sequences in the sample; 55% to 85% occur only once, and under 30% lies in the top ten. The sequencing sample was made of lung tumor tissue. The receptors here all came from a man aged 60-69 years with non-small cell lung cancer. CDR3s include the opening cysteine and the closing phenylalanine or tryptophan. D genes are given only for firm matches. Only part of the rows carry a size: once, few, many, or a class if the clone is expanded.

J: TRBJ2-2; size: -; length: 13; V: TRBV12-3/TRBV12-4; D: -; DNA: TGTGCCAGAAGGGGGACAAATCCCGGGGAGCTGGTTTTT; CDR3: CARRGTNPGELVF
J: TRBJ1-5; size: -; length: 13; V: TRBV6-1; D: -; DNA: TGTGCCAGCAGACGGGCCGATGGCTGGCAACAGCATTTT; CDR3: CASRRADGWQQHF
J: TRBJ2-7; size: many; length: 14; V: TRBV11-1; D: -; DNA: TGTGCCAGCAGCTTAGGCGTAAACCAGGACGAGCAGTACTTC; CDR3: CASSLGVNQDEQYF
J: TRBJ2-6; size: -; length: 17; V: TRBV6-2/TRBV6-3; D: -; DNA: TGTGCTAGCAGTTGGGCAGAGGGGTTATCTGGGGCCAACGTCCTGACTTTC; CDR3: CASSWAEGLSGANVLTF
J: TRBJ2-7; size: -; length: 14; V: TRBV29-1; D: -; DNA: TGCAGGGTTGCGGGACAGCAGCGCAGGTACGAGCAGTACTTC; CDR3: CRVAGQQRRYEQYF
J: TRBJ2-1; size: -; length: 15; V: TRBV6-1; D: -; DNA: TGTGCCAGCAATAGAAGTGGGGGTTGGTACAATGAACAGTTCTTC; CDR3: CASNRSGGWYNEQFF
J: TRBJ2-1; size: -; length: 14; V: TRBV20-1; D: -; DNA: TGCACTGCTAGACTAGTGGGACATGGCAATGAGCAGTTCTTC; CDR3: CTARLVGHGNEQFF
J: TRBJ1-1; size: -; length: 13; V: TRBV10-2; D: -; DNA: TGCGCCAACAGGTACAGGGCTGAGACTGAAGCTTTCTTT; CDR3: CANRYRAETEAFF
J: TRBJ2-7; size: -; length: 14; V: TRBV10-1; D: TRBD1; DNA: TGCGCCAGCAATGATGAGGACAGGGGCTACGGGCAGTACTTC; CDR3: CASNDEDRGYGQYF
J: TRBJ1-2; size: -; length: 15; V: TRBV6-6; D: -; DNA: TGTACCAGCAGTTACTCGAGTAAGAAGAGACATGGCTACACCTTC; CDR3: CTSSYSSKKRHGYTF
J: TRBJ2-7; size: -; length: 15; V: TRBV10-2; D: TRBD2; DNA: TGCGCCAGCAGAGAGCTTAGACGCGGGAGCTACGAGCAGTACTTC; CDR3: CASRELRRGSYEQYF
J: TRBJ2-3; size: few; length: 13; V: TRBV30; D: -; DNA: TGTGCCTGGAGAAAAGGGATCACAGATACGCAGTATTTT; CDR3: CAWRKGITDTQYF
J: TRBJ2-5; size: -; length: 15; V: TRBV29-1; D: -; DNA: TGCAGCGGGTGGGGCCATACAGTGGATCAAGAGACCCAGTACTTC; CDR3: CSGWGHTVDQETQYF
J: TRBJ2-7; size: -; length: 13; V: TRBV11-1; D: -; DNA: TGTGCCAGCAGCCTAAATATTTACGTCGAGCAGTACTTC; CDR3: CASSLNIYVEQYF
J: TRBJ2-1; size: -; length: 14; V: TRBV29-1; D: -; DNA: TGCAGCGTTAGTAAGACTTTCTCCTACAATGAGCAGTTCTTC; CDR3: CSVSKTFSYNEQFF
J: TRBJ2-7; size: -; length: 15; V: TRBV6-5; D: -; DNA: TGTGCCAGCAGTTACTCGGGCAACTACCACCACGTGCAGTACTTC; CDR3: CASSYSGNYHHVQYF
J: TRBJ1-5; size: -; length: 17; V: TRBV21-1; D: -; DNA: -; CDR3: CASSSFGQGIFAQLQHF
J: TRBJ2-7; size: -; length: 17; V: TRBV19; D: -; DNA: TGTGCCAATACTGGACCGGGATTACTACCCGGCTCCTACGAGCAGTACTTC; CDR3: CANTGPGLLPGSYEQYF
J: TRBJ2-1; size: few; length: 17; V: TRBV20-1; D: TRBD2; DNA: TGCAGTGCTAGACCCCCTTCCGGGAGGCAATCCTACAATGAGCGGCTCTTC; CDR3: CSARPPSGRQSYNERLF
J: TRBJ1-1; size: -; length: 12; V: TRBV5-6; D: -; DNA: TGTGCCAGCAGTGTAACTCGGACTGAAGCTTTCTTT; CDR3: CASSVTRTEAFF
J: TRBJ2-7; size: -; length: 12; V: TRBV12-3/TRBV12-4; D: TRBD1; DNA: TGTGCTAGCAACAGGGGTATCTACGAGCAGTACTTC; CDR3: CASNRGIYEQYF
J: TRBJ2-5; size: -; length: 16; V: TRBV13; D: TRBD2; DNA: TGTGCCAGCAACTTCGGACTAGCGGGTTTAGAAGAGACCCAGTACTTC; CDR3: CASNFGLAGLEETQYF
J: TRBJ2-3; size: medium-sized; length: 12; V: TRBV6-6; D: -; DNA: TGTGCCAGCAGGACCCAAACAGATACGCAGTATTTT; CDR3: CASRTQTDTQYF
J: TRBJ2-7; size: few; length: 16; V: TRBV7-9; D: TRBD2; DNA: TGTGCCAGCAGACCAACTAGCGCCACAAGCTCCTACGAGCAGTACTTC; CDR3: CASRPTSATSSYEQYF
J: TRBJ1-3; size: -; length: 14; V: TRBV29-1; D: -; DNA: TGCAGCGTTACTGTTGTAGCCTCTGGACACACCATATATTTT; CDR3: CSVTVVASGHTIYF
J: TRBJ2-7; size: -; length: 13; V: TRBV20-1; D: -; DNA: TGCAGTGGCTTAATGGGGAATTCCTACGAGCAGTACTTC; CDR3: CSGLMGNSYEQYF
J: TRBJ2-1; size: -; length: 14; V: TRBV20-1; D: -; DNA: TGCAGTGCACTGCCGGGGGACGGGTACAATGATCAGCTCTTC; CDR3: CSALPGDGYNDQLF
J: TRBJ1-6; size: -; length: 16; V: TRBV6-1; D: -; DNA: TGTGCCAGCAGTGAAACCCTCCAGGGCTATAATTCACCCTTCCACTTT; CDR3: CASSETLQGYNSPFHF
J: TRBJ2-2; size: -; length: 15; V: TRBV11-3; D: -; DNA: TGTGCAAGCAGCTTCGACGGGACGAACACCGGGGAGCTGTTTTTT; CDR3: CASSFDGTNTGELFF
J: TRBJ2-1; size: -; length: 16; V: TRBV6-6; D: TRBD2; DNA: TGTGCCAGCAGTTCTCCCTCGGGGGGTTCCTACTATGAGCACTTCTTC; CDR3: CASSSPSGGSYYEHFF
J: TRBJ1-6; size: -; length: 14; V: TRBV7-9; D: -; DNA: TGTGCCAGGAGCATAGGCGGCGACCACACACCCCTCCACTTT; CDR3: CARSIGGDHTPLHF
J: TRBJ2-1; size: -; length: 16; V: TRBV20-1; D: -; DNA: TGCAGTGCTACCTCGTCACTAGCAGAGACCTACAATGAGCAGTCCTTC; CDR3: CSATSSLAETYNEQSF
J: TRBJ2-2; size: -; length: 17; V: TRBV11-1; D: TRBD1; DNA: TGTGTCAGCAGCTTAGAAAGGACAGGGCCCCAGACCGGGGAGCTGTTTTTT; CDR3: CVSSLERTGPQTGELFF
J: TRBJ2-7; size: -; length: 15; V: TRBV20-1; D: TRBD2; DNA: TGCAGTGCTAGAAGTCGTGGGACTAGCTACTACGAGCAGTACTTC; CDR3: CSARSRGTSYYEQYF
J: TRBJ2-6; size: -; length: 19; V: TRBV10-3; D: -; DNA: TGTGCCATCAATGCCTACCAGGGTCCAAACCCTTCTGGGGCCAACGTCCTGACTTTC; CDR3: CAINAYQGPNPSGANVLTF
J: TRBJ2-6; size: -; length: 15; V: TRBV5-1; D: -; DNA: TGCGCCAGCAGCTATGGTCCAGGGACCGCTGGCGTCCTGACTTTC; CDR3: CASSYGPGTAGVLTF
J: TRBJ2-7; size: -; length: 12; V: TRBV6-2/TRBV6-3; D: -; DNA: TGTGCCGGCAGAACGACAGGTAATGAGCAGTACTTC; CDR3: CAGRTTGNEQYF
J: TRBJ2-3; size: few; length: 16; V: TRBV5-4; D: TRBD2; DNA: TGCGCCAGCAGTCCTATCGAGCGGGAGCCGGAAGATACGCAGTATTTT; CDR3: CASSPIEREPEDTQYF
J: TRBJ2-7; size: -; length: 12; V: TRBV6-6; D: TRBD1; DNA: TGTGTCAGTACCGGACAGGCCTACGAGCAGTACTTC; CDR3: CVSTGQAYEQYF